The clone carrying this T cell receptor beta chain came up a few times. No antigen is known for it. Germline V gene data show CDR1 as SGHRS and CDR2 as YFSETQ. CDR3 length: 14 amino acids. This record comes from a study of post-analysis software for immune sequencing data. Tagging with unique molecular identifiers was a feature of the TCR beta cDNA libraries. Input populations of 1 to 10 million T cells gave rise to some 500,000 cDNA molecules. Via MiXCR, TCRdb re-called the PCR reads, giving one row per CDR3 protein. The sample lists some 890,000 distinct CDR3 sequences, 53% occurring once. Study-wide points: Controls had significantly higher normalized Chao1 diversity than multiple sclerosis patients. Among four or five TRBV segments more frequent in patients than controls were TRBV5-6, TRBV5-1 and TRBV20-1.

The receptor comes from a girl aged 10 to 17 with multiple sclerosis. Sequenced input: blood. This chain joins TRBV5-1 and TRBJ2-4, with D possibly being TRBD1 (6 bases). The end of the DNA aligns better with TRBJ2-7, so the J call may be wrong. CDR3 bases: TGCGCCAGCAGTGATCGAGGGGACACCTACGAGCAGTACTTC. This gives the protein CASSDRGDTYEQYF.